This passage covers 27 T cell receptor beta chains from one sample sequenced in a study of shared clonotypes between healthy human individuals. Assay: immunoSEQ multiplex PCR; the TCRdb copy retains only in-frame clones and omits some. The data show hundreds of thousands of clones, about 96% seen once. Naive CD8 cells were CD45RO-negative, positively selected for CCR7, excluding terminally differentiated effector memory CD45RA+ cells. Source material: naive CD8+ T cells sorted from blood. These receptors all stem from a woman younger than 45 in good health.

This clone turned up a few times. The chain links TRBV7-8 to TRBJ2-7, with D possibly matching TRBD2 (5 bases). The CDR3 is 16 amino acids. V dropped 5 bases and J dropped 5 bases, with 22 bases sitting between them. Germline-derived CDR1 and CDR2 are SGHVS and FQNEAQ. The CDR3 DNA reads TGTGCCAGCAGCGCGCCTCCCCCCCGGGGTGACGACGAGCAGTACTTC. Protein: CASSAPPPRGDDEQYF.

This clone was recorded a few times. V gene TRBV4-1 combines with J gene TRBJ1-5; 7 nucleotides line up with TRBD1. V was pared by 5 bases and J by 7 bases, with 5 bases of the junction left unmatched. Germline CDR1 reads MGHRA; CDR2 reads YSYEKL. The CDR3 is 13 amino acids. CDR3 in DNA: TGCGCCAGCAGCTCGACAGGGAGACAGCCCCAGCATTTT. This sequence encodes CASSSTGRQPQHF.

The gene calls are TRBV6-5 and TRBJ1-5, with D possibly being TRBD1 (6 bases). This CDR3 region has 15 residues. V was clipped by 5 bases and J by 2 bases, with 13 bases between them. Germline V gene sequence: CDR1 MNHEY, CDR2 SVGAGI. The CDR3 loop is CASSPTGSRNQPQHF. In DNA, the CDR3 is TGTGCCAGCAGTCCTACAGGGAGTCGCAATCAGCCCCAGCATTTT.

V gene TRBV5-1 combines with J gene TRBJ2-5; 13 bases align to TRBD2. With V trimmed by 2 bases and J by 3 bases, 10 bases remained unmatched. Germline CDR1 is SGHRS and CDR2 is YFSETQ. This CDR3 region has 18 residues. The chain's CDR3 is CASSLDYPGLAGKETQYF. CDR3 DNA sequence: TGCGCCAGCAGCTTAGATTATCCGGGACTAGCGGGAAAAGAGACCCAGTACTTC.

The chain employs TRBV29-1 and TRBJ1-2; TRBD1 is a possible D gene (6 bases). V lost 5 bases and J lost 7, with 11 bases in between. The CDR3 spans 11 residues. The germline gives CDR1 SQVTM, CDR2 ANQGSEA. The CDR3 region has the DNA TGCAGCGTTACAGGGACGGGTGGCTACACCTTC. Encoded protein: CSVTGTGGYTF. The whole variable domain, remainder taken from reference TRBV29-1 and TRBJ1-2, is SAVISQKPSRDICQRGTSLTIQCQVDSQVTMMFWYRQQPGQSLTLIATANQGSEATYESGFVIDKFPISRPNLTFSTLTVSNMSPEDSSIYLCSVTGTGGYTFGSGTRLTVV.

The gene calls are TRBV6-1 and TRBJ1-5; possibly TRBD1 for D (5 bases). Germline V lookup: CDR1 MNHNS, CDR2 SASEGT. Deletions cut 0 bases from V and 5 bases from J, with 26 bases between. This CDR3 region has 20 residues. In nucleotides, the CDR3 is TGTGCCAGCAGTGAAGCCGCCCTCGGGGACCTTCCAACGCTTTATCAGCCCCAGCATTTT. Encoded protein: CASSEAALGDLPTLYQPQHF.

The genes are TRBV27 and TRBJ2-7, with 8 bases aligning to TRBD1. The CDR3 runs to 14 residues. V gave up 5 bases and J gave up 5 bases; unmatched junction bases: 8. Germline V gene sequence: CDR1 MNHEY, CDR2 SMNVEV (reference sequence). CDR3 sequence: CASSPAPDRDEQYF. The DNA for the CDR3 is TGTGCCAGCAGTCCCGCGCCGGACAGGGACGAGCAGTACTTC.

J is TRBJ2-3 and V is TRBV10-1; D is tentatively TRBD1 or TRBD2 (5 bases each). The CDR3 is made up of 15 amino acids. Per germline, CDR1 WNHNN and CDR2 SYGVQD (reference sequence). V lost 6 bases to trimming and J lost 6 bases, with 19 bases between them. CDR3 residues: CASSEDRDGGDTQYF. The CDR3 DNA reads as TGCGCCAGCAGCGAAGACCGGGACGGTGGGGATACGCAGTATTTT.

The chain combines TRBV5-1 with TRBJ2-1; TRBD2 matches 16 bases. The germline CDR1 and CDR2 sequences are SGHRS and YFSETQ. V was clipped by 4 bases and J by 1 base; unmatched bases: 8. The CDR3 is 19 amino acids. CDR3 protein: CASSAPGLAGGDSYNEQFF. The CDR3 DNA sequence: TGCGCCAGCAGCGCCCCGGGACTAGCGGGAGGGGATTCCTACAATGAGCAGTTCTTC. Variable domain in full (rest from reference TRBV5-1 and TRBJ2-1): KAGVTQTPRYLIKTRGQQVTLSCSPISGHRSVSWYQQTPGQGLQFLFEYFSETQRNKGNFPGRFSGRQFSNSRSEMNVSTLELGDSALYLCASSAPGLAGGDSYNEQFFGPGTRLTVL.

The CDR3 region is CASSVEGAGGTEAFF. CDR3 nucleotide sequence: TGTGCCAGCAGCGTAGAAGGGGCCGGAGGCACTGAAGCTTTCTTT. The chain has TRBV9 and TRBJ1-1, with D maybe TRBD1 (5 bases). From germline, CDR1 is SGDLS and CDR2 YYNGEE. Trimming left V 0 bases short and J 4 bases short, with 13 bases between. The CDR3 has 15 residues. The variable domain in full, completed from reference TRBV9 and TRBJ1-1, reads DSGVTQTPKHLITATGQRVTLRCSPRSGDLSVYWYQQSLDQGLQFLIQYYNGEERAKGNILERFSAQQFPDLHSELNLSSLELGDSALYFCASSVEGAGGTEAFFGQGTRLTVV.

The rearrangement uses TRBV9 and TRBJ2-3, with D unclear. The germline V gene has CDR1 SGDLS and CDR2 YYNGEE. The CDR3 extends over 15 amino acids. Trimming cost V 0 bases and J 6 bases, with 14 bases left between them. The CDR3 is CASSVEELGFDTQYF. The CDR3 bases are TGTGCCAGCAGCGTAGAGGAGTTGGGTTTCGATACGCAGTATTTT.

The chain has TRBV6-5 and TRBJ1-5; weak D call: TRBD1 (6 bases). Trimming took off 8 bases at V and 4 bases at J, with 15 bases between the two ends. There are 14 residues in the CDR3. Germline assignment: CDR1 MNHEY and CDR2 SVGAGI. The CDR3: CASWTGGRNQPQHF. CDR3 coding DNA: TGTGCCAGCTGGACGGGGGGCAGAAATCAGCCCCAGCATTTT.

This clone has only one observation. The chain joins TRBV5-1 to TRBJ2-7, with D maybe TRBD1 (6 bases). The CDR3 has 14 amino acids. The germline CDR1 and CDR2 sequences are SGHRS and YFSETQ. V was cut by 2 bases and J by 3 bases, with 12 bases left in between. CDR3 residues: CASSFRTEHYEQYF. The CDR3 region has the DNA TGCGCCAGCAGCTTCAGGACAGAGCACTACGAGCAGTACTTC.

This rearrangement joins TRBV27 to TRBJ1-3; weak D call: TRBD1 (5 bases). CDR3 size: 15 residues. Trimming stripped 1 base from V and 0 bases from J, with 7 bases between. Per germline, CDR1 MNHEY and CDR2 SMNVEV (reference sequence). In nucleotides, the CDR3 is TGTGCCAGCAGTTTATGGGGGGGCTCTGGAAACACCATATATTTT. Amino acids: CASSLWGGSGNTIYF.

This chain uses TRBV7-6 with TRBJ2-7; 8 positions agree with TRBD2. The CDR3 is made up of 16 amino acids. Germline CDR1 is SGHVS and CDR2 is FNYEAQ. V trimming: 5 bases; J trimming: 3 bases; junction bases outside the gene matches: 12. CDR3 in DNA: TGTGCCAGCAGCCACACACGGGAGGGGGGGGACTACGAGCAGTACTTC. Translating it yields CASSHTREGGDYEQYF.

This clone has only one observation. This chain joins TRBV7-9 and TRBJ1-1; D is possibly TRBD1 (5 bases). CDR3 size: 17 residues. Germline V gene sequence: CDR1 SEHNR, CDR2 FQNEAQ (reference sequence). Trimming cost V 5 bases and J 1 base, with 20 bases left between them. The CDR3 nucleotides read TGTGCCAGCAGCCCCCCTTGGGGGGGAGGTACGAACACTGAAGCTTTCTTT. Its protein is CASSPPWGGGTNTEAFF.

J is TRBJ2-3 and V is TRBV28; TRBD2 matches 7 bases. With V trimmed by 5 bases and J by 2 bases, 19 bases remained unmatched. Germline V gene data show CDR1 as MDHEN and CDR2 as SYDVKM. This CDR3 comprises 19 residues. The CDR3 sequence: CASSPNLAEPSWYTDTQYF. As DNA, the CDR3 is TGTGCCAGCAGTCCCAATCTAGCGGAGCCGAGCTGGTACACAGATACGCAGTATTTT.

The chain employs TRBV7-6 and TRBJ2-1; 8 bases match TRBD2. Germline CDR1 SGHVS, CDR2 FNYEAQ. V was clipped by 4 bases and J by 8 bases; unmatched bases: 13. The CDR3 length is 16 residues. Written as DNA, the CDR3 is TGTGCCAGCAGCTGGCCAGCTTCGGGAGGGGCAGATGAGCAGTTCTTC. Protein: CASSWPASGGADEQFF.

The chain joins TRBV28 to TRBJ2-1; TRBD2 aligns across 8 bases. Per germline, CDR1 MDHEN and CDR2 SYDVKM. The CDR3 spans 15 residues. Losses at the gene ends were 4 bases for V and 4 bases for J; bases not matched to a gene: 6. CDR3: CASSSKAGVYNEQFF. CDR3 DNA: TGTGCCAGCAGTTCCAAAGCGGGGGTATACAATGAGCAGTTCTTC.

This chain uses TRBV28 with TRBJ1-5, with TRBD1 identical over 7 bases. The CDR3 contains 16 residues. Germline V gene data show CDR1 as MDHEN and CDR2 as SYDVKM. Trimming cost V 7 bases and J 6 bases; bases outside gene matches: 15. The CDR3 reads CASTLSFDRDGQPQHF. The DNA of the CDR3 is TGTGCCAGCACCTTATCCTTCGACAGGGATGGTCAGCCCCAGCATTTT.

V gene TRBV29-1 combines with J gene TRBJ1-2; D gene ambiguous. Trimming took 3 bases from V and 7 from J, leaving 6 bases between them. There are 10 residues in the CDR3. Germline CDR1 and CDR2: SQVTM and ANQGSEA. This chain's CDR3 is CSVEEVGYTF. Here the CDR3 DNA reads TGCAGCGTTGAGGAGGTTGGCTACACCTTC.

The chain carries TRBV5-1 and TRBJ2-7, with 8 bases aligning to TRBD2. V was clipped by 2 bases and J by 1 base; unmatched bases: 11. From germline, CDR1 is SGHRS and CDR2 YFSETQ. CDR3 length equals 17 residues. Here the CDR3 reads CASSFGLADTFSYEQYF. Written as DNA, the CDR3 is TGCGCCAGCAGCTTCGGACTAGCCGATACCTTTTCCTACGAGCAGTACTTC.

The chain joins TRBV4-1 to TRBJ2-5; the D gene is possibly TRBD1 (6 bases). Germline V gives CDR1 MGHRA, CDR2 YSYEKL. Trimming cost V 0 bases and J 4 bases, with 12 bases left between them. The CDR3 contains 15 residues. The CDR3 sequence is CASSQDIVGGETQYF. CDR3 DNA: TGCGCCAGCAGCCAAGATATCGTAGGGGGAGAGACCCAGTACTTC.

The chain joins TRBV6-1 to TRBJ2-5, with D perhaps matching TRBD1 or TRBD2 (7 bases each). V lost 6 bases and J lost 0, with 14 bases in between. The CDR3 consists of 15 residues. Germline loops: CDR1 MNHNS, CDR2 SASEGT. The DNA for the CDR3 is TGTGCCAGCAGACAGCGGGGACAGAACCAAGAGACCCAGTACTTC. It encodes CASRQRGQNQETQYF.

V gene TRBV27 combines with J gene TRBJ2-1; TRBD2 matches at 7 bases. The germline gives CDR1 MNHEY, CDR2 SMNVEV (reference sequence). This CDR3 contains 18 residues. Trimming removed 2 bases from V and 2 bases from J; junction bases left unmatched: 12. This CDR3 is CASSLGAALGLPYNEQFF. CDR3 DNA sequence: TGTGCCAGCAGTTTAGGTGCGGCCCTGGGACTACCCTACAATGAGCAGTTCTTC.

J is TRBJ2-1 and V is TRBV30; 7 nucleotides line up with TRBD1. The length of the CDR3 is 15 residues. Germline assignment: CDR1 GTSNPN and CDR2 SVGIG (reference sequence). V trimming: 1 base; J trimming: 8 bases; junction bases outside the gene matches: 11. DNA for the CDR3: TGTGCCTGGAGTGGGGGGCAGGGGGAGTTGGATGAGCAGTTCTTC. Translating gives CAWSGGQGELDEQFF. Full variable domain (outside the CDR3, taken from reference TRBV30 and TRBJ2-1): SQTIHQWPATLVQPVGSPLSLECTVEGTSNPNLYWYRQAAGRGLQLLFYSVGIGQISSEVPQNLSASRPQDRQFILSSKKLLLSDSGFYLCAWSGGQGELDEQFFGPGTRLTVL.

V gene TRBV30 combines with J gene TRBJ2-5; 7 bases agree with TRBD2. V was pared by 3 bases and J by 3 bases, with 4 bases of the junction left unmatched. Germline CDR1 is GTSNPN and CDR2 is SVGIG (reference sequence). The CDR3 sequence is 13 residues long. This CDR3 reads CAWRFLAEETQYF. The CDR3 bases are TGTGCCTGGAGGTTTCTAGCGGAAGAGACCCAGTACTTC.